This T cell receptor beta chain is drawn from a study of response to subunit inactivated influenza vaccine. TCRdb processed the RT-PCR reads anew with MiXCR; each CDR3 protein has one entry. The sample records some 500,000 distinct CDR3 sequences, about 17% being singletons. The CDR3 totals 15 residues. The germline V gene encodes CDR1 SGHRS and CDR2 YFSETQ. There are many counts of this clonotype. The junction and the germline gene differ at one end; a read error may be behind it. The chain has TRBV5-1 and TRBJ1-1; 8 bases fit TRBD1. The TCR originated in a man aged 50 to 75 who received an inactivated influenza vaccine. Here the sequenced sample was CD4+ T cells sorted from PBMCs, taken around 2 years after vaccination. The DNA for the CDR3 is TGTGCCAGCAGCTTACTCGGGACAGGGAACACTGAAGCTTTCTTT. Residues: CASSLLGTGNTEAFF.